The next 27 T cell receptor beta chains were all read from a single sample in a study of spatial heterogeneity in lung cancer. The time point here: sample taken at primary tumor resection. TCRdb re-called the 5' RACE reads through MiXCR, storing one row per CDR3 protein. This sample has 39,000 or so distinct CDR3 sequences; 3% to 3.5% occur once, and the top ten carry about 36%. The sample in question was normal lung tissue next to the tumor, obtained at surgery. These receptors all come from a male donor with early-stage non-small cell lung cancer.

This clonotype was observed at least ten times. The chain carries TRBV10-3 and TRBJ1-1; 8 bases map to TRBD1. Germline V gene lookup returns CDR1 ENHRY and CDR2 SYGVKD. The J segment lost 5 bases and the V segment lost 5 bases, leaving 7 bases of the junction unmatched. The CDR3 totals 14 residues. Here the CDR3 reads CAISSQGARTEAFF. The CDR3, as DNA: TGTGCCATCAGTTCCCAGGGGGCGAGGACTGAAGCTTTCTTT.

This clonotype was observed at least ten times. The V and J genes are TRBV7-8 and TRBJ2-2; no firm D call. Trimming stripped 3 bases from V and 2 bases from J, with 13 bases between. The CDR3 is made up of 16 amino acids. CDR1 is SGHVS, CDR2 FQNEAQ, per germline. CDR3 region: CASSLGSLRNTGELFF. The CDR3 coding sequence is TGTGCCAGCAGCTTGGGTAGTTTACGAAACACCGGGGAGCTGTTTTTT.

This clonotype was counted many times. The chain combines TRBV2 with TRBJ2-7, with a weak D call TRBD2 (7 bases). The V end lost 6 bases, the J end lost 4 bases, and 13 bases lay between the germline ends. The CDR3 has 13 amino acids. The germline V gene has CDR1 SNHLY and CDR2 FYNNEI. CDR3 protein: CASRGGDKYEQYF. The CDR3 DNA is TGTGCCAGCAGGGGAGGGGACAAGTACGAGCAGTACTTC.

This clonotype has only a few counts. This chain links TRBV29-1 with TRBJ2-3; 7 nucleotides match TRBD2. Losses at the gene ends were 8 bases for V and 1 base for J; bases not matched to a gene: 6. Germline assignment: CDR1 SQVTM and CDR2 ANQGSEA. This CDR3 is built from 13 residues. CDR3 in DNA: TGCAGCTTGCGGGGAGGGGGCACAGATACGCAGTATTTT. Residues: CSLRGGGTDTQYF.

Ten or more counts support this clonotype. The chain employs TRBV20-1 and TRBJ1-2; D is perhaps TRBD1 (5 bases). V was shortened by 6 bases and J by 0 bases, with 14 bases between the two germline ends. Looked up from germline, CDR1 is DFQATT and CDR2 is SNEGSKA (reference sequence). The CDR3 spans 14 residues. The CDR3 reads CSANGGGSNYGYTF. The DNA for the CDR3 is TGCAGTGCCAATGGTGGGGGGTCTAACTATGGCTACACCTTC.

This clonotype was counted many times. The J gene is TRBJ2-1, the V gene TRBV21-1. TRBV21-1 is a listed pseudogene. This CDR3 region has 13 residues. The CDR3 DNA sequence: TGTGCCAGCAGCACGGGGTGTTACAATGAGCAGTTCTTC. Protein sequence: CASSTGCYNEQFF.

This clonotype was counted at least ten times. The V and J genes are TRBV3-1 and TRBJ1-1; no definite D call. This CDR3 is 12 amino acids long. Per germline, CDR1 LGHDT and CDR2 YNNKEL (reference sequence). V dropped 5 bases and J dropped 8 bases, with 12 bases sitting between them. CDR3 nucleotide sequence: TGTGCCAGCAGCTTCGGAGGGAGGGAAGCTTTCTTT. As protein: CASSFGGREAFF. Based on the CDR3 plus reference TRBV3-1 and TRBJ1-1, the full variable domain is DTAVSQTPKYLVTQMGNDKSIKCEQNLGHDTMYWYKQDSKKFLKIMFSYNNKELIINETVPNRFSPKSPDKAHLNLHINSLELGDSAVYFCASSFGGREAFFGQGTRLTVV.

There are many counts of this clonotype. This chain joins TRBV12-3 or TRBV12-4 and TRBJ2-5; unclear D gene. The CDR3 has 11 amino acids. With 7 bases removed from V and 8 bases from J, the gap between germline ends came to 11 bases. Here the CDR3 reads CASTPGETQYF. CDR3 bases: TGTGCCAGCACACCCGGCGAAACCCAGTACTTC.

This clonotype has at least ten counts. The chain is built from TRBV29-1 and TRBJ1-2; 9 nucleotides line up with TRBD1. V was clipped by 8 bases and J by 2 bases; unmatched bases: 6. The CDR3 is 13 residues long. The germline V gene encodes CDR1 SQVTM and CDR2 ANQGSEA. DNA of the CDR3: TGCAGCTCCCGTACAGGGGGCAACTATGGCTACACCTTC. It is translated as CSSRTGGNYGYTF.

The sample holds many counts of this clonotype. This chain connects TRBV28 to TRBJ2-2; 8 bases are shared with TRBD2. V shed 6 bases, J shed 6 bases, and the junction held 9 bases outside the gene matches. The CDR3 spans 15 residues. The V gene's germline CDR1 is MDHEN and CDR2 SYDVKM. The CDR3 nucleotides are TGTGCCAGCAGCTCCGGGACTAGTACGGCCGGGGAGCTGTTTTTT. Translation gives CASSSGTSTAGELFF. Together with reference TRBV28 and TRBJ2-2, the CDR3 gives the full variable domain: DVKVTQSSRYLVKRTGEKVFLECVQDMDHENMFWYRQDPGLGLRLIYFSYDVKMKEKGDIPEGYSVSREKKERFSLILESASTNQTSMYLCASSSGTSTAGELFFGEGSRLTVL.

This clonotype was seen many times. The chain combines TRBV4-1 with TRBJ1-2; the D gene is possibly TRBD1 (5 bases). This CDR3 comprises 15 residues. V shed 3 bases and J shed 5 bases, with 16 bases lying between them. Germline V gene data show CDR1 as MGHRA and CDR2 as YSYEKL. DNA of the CDR3: TGCGCCAGCAGCCAGAGTTTGACAGTTTCTTATGGCTACACCTTC. Translated, it gives CASSQSLTVSYGYTF.

This clonotype was recorded at least ten times. V is TRBV13 and J is TRBJ1-1; D perhaps matches TRBD1 (5 bases). The V and J ends lost 5 bases and 3 bases respectively, with 13 bases between them. Looked up from germline, CDR1 is PRHDT and CDR2 is FYEKMQ (reference sequence). CDR3 size: 14 residues. CDR3 DNA sequence: TGTGCCAGCAGCCCCAAAGGGGTTCACACTGAAGCTTTCTTT. Amino acids: CASSPKGVHTEAFF.

This clonotype was seen at least ten times. The rearrangement joins TRBV7-9 to TRBJ1-4; possible D gene TRBD1, 5 bases. CDR1 and CDR2 (germline): SEHNR, FQNEAQ (reference sequence). Trimming cost V 3 bases and J 8 bases, with 10 bases left between them. The CDR3 is made up of 13 amino acids. CDR3 residues: CASSFRGDEKLFF. The DNA of the CDR3 is TGTGCCAGCAGCTTTCGCGGGGACGAAAAACTGTTTTTT.

This clonotype was counted at least ten times. The chain joins TRBV28 to TRBJ1-5, with D perhaps TRBD1 (6 bases). This CDR3 is built from 15 residues. Germline loops: CDR1 MDHEN, CDR2 SYDVKM. The ends were cut back, 7 bases at V and 0 bases at J, with 13 bases in the middle. The CDR3 sequence: CASNTGIYSNQPQHF. DNA for the CDR3: TGTGCCAGCAACACAGGGATCTATAGCAATCAGCCCCAGCATTTT.

This clonotype showed up just a few times. The rearrangement joins TRBV20-1 to TRBJ1-6; 8 positions match TRBD1. Germline assignment: CDR1 DFQATT and CDR2 SNEGSKA (reference sequence). This CDR3 has 14 residues. The V and J ends lost 5 bases and 8 bases, in that order; junction bases with no gene match: 8. As DNA, the CDR3 is TGCAGTGCTCTCCGGGACAGGCGATATTCACCCCTCCACTTT. Translated, it gives CSALRDRRYSPLHF.

This clonotype was recorded at least ten times. This rearrangement joins TRBV27 to TRBJ2-7; perhaps TRBD1 as D (6 bases). Germline V CDR1 and CDR2: MNHEY, SMNVEV (reference sequence). The CDR3 runs 16 residues. Between the trimmed V and J ends, which lost 2 bases and 6 bases, there was a span of 20 bases. CDR3 residues: CASSLGSDRPTAEQYF. In DNA form, the CDR3 reads TGTGCCAGCAGTTTAGGAAGCGACAGGCCGACCGCCGAGCAGTACTTC.

This clonotype came up many times. The CDR3 DNA is TGTGCCAGCGCGAGCCCGCCTAGCGGGGGAAAGACAGATACGCAGTATTTT. Translation gives CASASPPSGGKTDTQYF. The chain has TRBV5-5 and TRBJ2-3, with 10 positions matching TRBD2. The CDR3 runs to 17 residues. The germline CDR1 and CDR2 sequences are SGHKS and YYEKEE (reference sequence). V lost 7 bases, J lost 3 bases, and 14 bases stayed unmatched.

This clonotype was observed at least ten times. The chain is built from TRBV9 and TRBJ2-1; 9 bases map to TRBD1. Germline V CDR1 and CDR2: SGDLS, YYNGEE. V was clipped by 4 bases and J by 5 bases; unmatched bases: 10. This CDR3 comprises 16 residues. In DNA form, the CDR3 reads TGTGCCAGCAGCCCTAAATTGGGACAGGGTCACAATGAGCAGTTCTTC. This sequence encodes CASSPKLGQGHNEQFF.

This clonotype has a count of ten or more. The J gene is TRBJ1-4, the V gene TRBV25-1, with D tentatively TRBD1 (5 bases). Per germline, CDR1 MGHDK and CDR2 SYGVNS. The CDR3 consists of 13 residues. Deletions cut 4 bases from V and 3 bases from J, with 6 bases between. The CDR3 sequence: CASSVTANEKLFF. The CDR3 coding sequence is TGTGCCAGCAGTGTGACAGCTAATGAAAAACTGTTTTTT.

This clonotype was observed at least ten times. J is TRBJ2-3 and V is TRBV2; 9 nucleotides line up with TRBD2. This CDR3 has 19 amino acids. Losses at the gene ends were 7 bases for V and 0 bases for J; bases not matched to a gene: 17. Germline V gene sequence: CDR1 SNHLY, CDR2 FYNNEI. CDR3 in amino acids: CASKTQDLSGSRSTDTQYF. In nucleotides, the CDR3 is TGTGCCAGCAAGACCCAGGACCTTAGCGGGAGTAGAAGCACAGATACGCAGTATTTT.

This clonotype came up many times. The genes are TRBV7-9 and TRBJ2-5; maybe TRBD2 (5 bases). CDR1 and CDR2 from the germline V gene are SEHNR and FQNEAQ (reference sequence). The V end lost 7 bases, the J end lost 0 bases, and 12 bases lay between the germline ends. There are 14 residues in the CDR3. The CDR3 DNA sequence: TGTGCCAGCACCCTCTCGGGGAACCAAGAGACCCAGTACTTC. Translated: CASTLSGNQETQYF.

This clonotype was seen ten or more times. The chain couples TRBV28 to TRBJ2-1; 7 bases are shared with TRBD2. There are 15 residues in the CDR3. The junction had 10 bases not matched to a gene; V was cut back by 3 bases and J by 8 bases. The germline gives CDR1 MDHEN, CDR2 SYDVKM. This chain's CDR3 is CASSFDLRTRDEQFF. Here the CDR3 DNA reads TGTGCCAGCAGTTTTGACCTCCGGACTAGGGATGAGCAGTTCTTC. Looking up the rest from reference TRBV28 and TRBJ2-1 gives the full variable domain: DVKVTQSSRYLVKRTGEKVFLECVQDMDHENMFWYRQDPGLGLRLIYFSYDVKMKEKGDIPEGYSVSREKKERFSLILESASTNQTSMYLCASSFDLRTRDEQFFGPGTRLTVL.

This clonotype came up many times. V gene TRBV20-1 combines with J gene TRBJ2-7; perhaps TRBD2 as D (6 bases). The CDR3 is 13 amino acids. Trimming cost V 0 bases and J 8 bases, with 14 bases left between them. Germline lookup yields CDR1 DFQATT and CDR2 SNEGSKA (reference sequence). CDR3 sequence: CSARDGGSDKQYF. As DNA, the CDR3 is TGCAGTGCTAGAGATGGGGGGAGCGATAAGCAGTACTTC.

This clonotype was recorded a few times. The gene calls are TRBV5-1 and TRBJ1-1, with a tentative D call TRBD1 (6 bases). The germline V gene has CDR1 SGHRS and CDR2 YFSETQ. The CDR3 extends over 14 amino acids. V lost 0 bases and J lost 1, with 7 bases in between. DNA of the CDR3: TGCGCCAGCAGCTTGGAAGGGGGGAACACTGAAGCTTTCTTT. It translates to CASSLEGGNTEAFF.

The rearrangement links TRBV4-3 to TRBJ1-6; TRBD1 agrees at 8 bases. The CDR3 length is 16 residues. V dropped 0 bases and J dropped 7; count of bases not matched to a gene: 5. Germline CDR1 and CDR2: LGHNA and YSLEER. The CDR3 here is CASSQEADRANSPLHF. The DNA for the CDR3 is TGCGCCAGCAGCCAAGAAGCGGACAGGGCAAATTCACCCCTCCACTTT.

The CDR3 region has the DNA TGTGCCAGCAGTTTAAACGGCGGCTCCTATAATTCACCCCTCCACTTT. Encoded protein: CASSLNGGSYNSPLHF. V and J are TRBV28 and TRBJ1-6, with D uncertain. The CDR3 runs 16 residues. Germline V gene sequence: CDR1 MDHEN, CDR2 SYDVKM. V was pared by 2 bases and J by 0 bases, with 8 bases between.

This clonotype was seen repeatedly, ten times or more. The chain recombines TRBV11-2 with TRBJ2-3; D uncertain. V gave up 4 bases and J gave up 2 bases, with 13 bases separating them. Germline values: CDR1 SGHAT, CDR2 FQNNGV. The length of the CDR3 is 15 residues. CDR3 nucleotides: TGTGCCAGCAGCTCGTCGACCGTACCCACAGATACGCAGTATTTT. Translating it yields CASSSSTVPTDTQYF.